This T cell receptor beta chain originates from a study of blood T cell repertoires in COVID-19 (dated by TCRdb to 2020 to 2021). Regarding the research as a whole: Collaborator samples came from the United States, Italy and Spain and covered acute and convalescent phases of COVID-19. The material from the prospective study consisted of cDNA or gDNA derived from T cells, B-cell-depleted T cells, or PBMCs. Where available, HLA class I and class II types were taken from metadata supplied by the sample provider and were not determined by assay-based typing. Deeply sampled blood TCRbeta repertoires from subjects exposed to, actively infected with, or recovered from COVID-19 were included in the dataset. The repertoires were made available in a free public database intended to serve as a resource for research on the immune response to SARS-CoV-2. The sample metadata nearly always contained a de-identified subject ID, COVID-19 status, age in years and sex. The samples were drawn from the first 160 participants of the ongoing ImmuneRACE study and from some 1,300 subjects provided by 6 global collaborators.

Remarks on this clone: This receptor's antigen is unknown. Base qualities are not recorded, but no much larger clone differs from it by a single base.

V is pared back by 2 bases and J by 3 bases, with 11 bases lying between the germline termini. From the germline V gene, CDR1 is SGDLS and CDR2 is YYNGEE. Reading from cysteine to phenylalanine, the CDR3 counts 14 amino acids. Kept here is only the CDR3 DNA, which spans 42 bases and is read in frame from base 1. Enrolling through a virtual design, the prospective study's participants ranged in age from about 18 to 89 years and lived across some 23 United States geographic areas. Cohort assignment in the prospective study relied on participant-reported clinical history from a screening survey and a study questionnaire. ImmuneRACE Cohort 3 recovered participants were defined by two consecutive negative NP/OP PCR tests, healthcare professional clearance, or symptom resolution. Mobile phlebotomists in the prospective study collected whole blood, serum and a nasopharyngeal or oropharyngeal swab from every participant. Participants in the prospective study had the option to provide additional blood draws and questionnaires over a roughly two-month period. Before DNA extraction, prospective study blood samples were shipped either frozen or at room temperature.

TCRbeta CDR3 regions were amplified from genomic DNA by means of the immunoSEQ Assay, a bias-controlled multiplex PCR. The study's processing was this. Nucleated cell counts per sample were estimated from amplification of reference gene primers within the assay. To quantify the absolute abundance of each unique TCRbeta CDR3 rearrangement, sequence reads were collapsed and filtered. Productive Simpson clonality was computed per sample as the square root of Simpson's diversity index over productive rearrangements. TCRdb took over this immuneACCESS table, retaining in-frame rearrangements with V and J assigned. Such tables are incomplete; in checked studies, under half of the missing clones stem from an unresolved V gene, and the remainder is unexplained. The V and J calls and clone size come from that table; D and trimming were worked out from the DNA. The sample table contains about 360,000 clones; only one count was recorded for about 87% of them. The biggest ten clones account for roughly 1.4% of the sample.

Overall study results and their limits: How much clinical and demographic metadata was included differed by source and by participant, and the metadata was provided uncurated.

This TCR was recovered from a man aged 25-45 years who had recovered from COVID-19. The chain is encoded by TRBV9 joined to TRBJ1-1; TRBD1 is perhaps the D gene, given 6 matching bases. Sequencing input: PBMCs or T cells enriched from blood (not recorded which). DNA sequence: TGTGCCAGCAGCGTGCTGACAGGACACACTGAAGCTTTCTTT. It translates as CASSVLTGHTEAFF.